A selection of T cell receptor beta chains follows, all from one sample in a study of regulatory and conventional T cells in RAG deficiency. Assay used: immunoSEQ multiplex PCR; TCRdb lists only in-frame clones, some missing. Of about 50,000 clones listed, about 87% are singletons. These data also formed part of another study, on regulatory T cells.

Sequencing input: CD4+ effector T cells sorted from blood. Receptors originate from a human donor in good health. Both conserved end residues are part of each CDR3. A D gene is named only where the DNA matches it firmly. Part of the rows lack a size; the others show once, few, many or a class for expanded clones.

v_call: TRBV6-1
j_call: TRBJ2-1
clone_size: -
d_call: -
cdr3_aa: CASVRGNEQFF
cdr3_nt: TGTGCCAGCGTACGCGGCAATGAGCAGTTCTTC

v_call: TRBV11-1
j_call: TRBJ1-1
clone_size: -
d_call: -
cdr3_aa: CASSPGRNTEAFF
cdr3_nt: TGTGCCAGCAGCCCCGGACGGAACACTGAAGCTTTCTTT

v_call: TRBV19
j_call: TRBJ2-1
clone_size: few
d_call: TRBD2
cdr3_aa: CASNGGGGLNEQFF
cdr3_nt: TGTGCCAGTAATGGCGGGGGGGGGCTAAATGAGCAGTTCTTC

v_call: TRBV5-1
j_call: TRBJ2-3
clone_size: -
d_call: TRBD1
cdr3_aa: CASSKGQGQDTQYF
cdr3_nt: TGCGCCAGCAGCAAGGGACAGGGACAGGATACGCAGTATTTT

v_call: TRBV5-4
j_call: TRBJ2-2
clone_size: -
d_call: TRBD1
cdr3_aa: CASSPAGTGGLAGELFF
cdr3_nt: TGTGCCAGCAGTCCCGCCGGGACAGGGGGCTTGGCCGGGGAGCTGTTTTTT

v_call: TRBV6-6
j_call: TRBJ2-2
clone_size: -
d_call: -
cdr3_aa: CASHQEGTGELFF
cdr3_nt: TGTGCCAGCCACCAGGAGGGGACCGGGGAGCTGTTTTTT

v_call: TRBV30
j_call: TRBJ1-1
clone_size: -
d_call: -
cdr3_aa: CAWSSYRRTEAFF
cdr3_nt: TGTGCCTGGAGTTCGTACAGGCGGACTGAAGCTTTCTTT

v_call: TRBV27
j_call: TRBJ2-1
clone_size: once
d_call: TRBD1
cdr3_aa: CASSLIGQGRNEQFF
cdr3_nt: TGTGCCAGCAGTTTAATTGGACAGGGGCGGAATGAGCAGTTCTTC

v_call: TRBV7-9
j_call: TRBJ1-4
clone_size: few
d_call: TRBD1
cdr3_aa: CASSLMGQVGEKLFF
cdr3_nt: TGTGCCAGCAGCCTAATGGGACAGGTCGGTGAAAAACTGTTTTTT

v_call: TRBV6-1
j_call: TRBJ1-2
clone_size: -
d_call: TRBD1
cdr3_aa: CASSEGQGSLYGYTF
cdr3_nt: TGTGCCAGCAGTGAAGGACAGGGGAGCCTCTATGGCTACACCTTC

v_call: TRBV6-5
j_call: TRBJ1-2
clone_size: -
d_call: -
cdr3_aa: CASSYIQAGGYTF
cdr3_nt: TGTGCCAGCAGTTACATACAGGCTGGTGGCTACACCTTC

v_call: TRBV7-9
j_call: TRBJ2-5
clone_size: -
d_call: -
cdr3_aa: CASSWVSETQYF
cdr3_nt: TGTGCCAGCAGCTGGGTGTCGGAGACCCAGTACTTC

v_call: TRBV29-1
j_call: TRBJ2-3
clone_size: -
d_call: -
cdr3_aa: CSVAGLLADTQYF
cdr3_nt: TGCAGCGTTGCGGGACTTCTCGCAGATACGCAGTATTTT

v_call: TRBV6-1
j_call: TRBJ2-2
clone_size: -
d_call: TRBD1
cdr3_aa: CASNRGDTGELFF
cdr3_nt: TGTGCCAGCAACAGGGGCGACACCGGGGAGCTGTTTTTT

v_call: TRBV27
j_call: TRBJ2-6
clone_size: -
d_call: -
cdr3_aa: CASSLKASNVLTF
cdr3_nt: TGTGCCAGCAGTTTAAAAGCGAGCAACGTCCTGACTTTC

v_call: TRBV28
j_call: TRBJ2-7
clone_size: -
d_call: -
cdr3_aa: CASSTVGEQYF
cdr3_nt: TGTGCCAGCAGTACGGTGGGCGAGCAGTACTTC

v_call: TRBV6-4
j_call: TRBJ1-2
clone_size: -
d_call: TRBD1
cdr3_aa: CASSIDRGQIRYTF
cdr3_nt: TGTGCCAGCAGTATCGACAGGGGTCAGATTCGGTACACCTTC

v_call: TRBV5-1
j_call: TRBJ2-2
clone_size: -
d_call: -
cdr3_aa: CASSFGQTDTGELFF
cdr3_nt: TGCGCCAGCAGCTTCGGACAGACCGACACCGGGGAGCTGTTTTTT

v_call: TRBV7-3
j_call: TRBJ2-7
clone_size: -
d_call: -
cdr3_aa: CASSLSGGVSEQYF
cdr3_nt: TGTGCCAGCAGCTTATCCGGGGGAGTCAGCGAGCAGTACTTC

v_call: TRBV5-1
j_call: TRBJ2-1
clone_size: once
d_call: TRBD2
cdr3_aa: CASSLTAGDYEQFF
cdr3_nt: TGCGCCAGCAGCTTGACAGCGGGGGACTATGAGCAGTTCTTC

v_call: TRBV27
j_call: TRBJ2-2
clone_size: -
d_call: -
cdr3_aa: CASSSGPFANTGELFF
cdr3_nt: TGTGCCAGCAGTTCCGGGCCGTTCGCGAACACCGGGGAGCTGTTTTTT

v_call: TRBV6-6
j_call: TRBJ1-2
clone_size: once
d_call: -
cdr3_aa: CASSQTQSADPFF
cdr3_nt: TGTGCCAGCAGTCAGACCCAGAGCGCGGACCCTTTCTTC

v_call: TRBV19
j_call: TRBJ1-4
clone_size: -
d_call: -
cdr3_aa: CASSGAQNEKLFF
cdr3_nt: TGTGCCAGTAGTGGGGCGCAGAATGAAAAACTGTTTTTT

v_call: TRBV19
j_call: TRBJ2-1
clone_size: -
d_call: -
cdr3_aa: CASSMGDGYNEQFF
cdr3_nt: TGTGCCAGTAGTATGGGGGACGGGTACAATGAGCAGTTCTTC

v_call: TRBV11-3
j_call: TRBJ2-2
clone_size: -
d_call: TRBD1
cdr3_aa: CASSTGQGNTGELFF
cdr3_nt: TGTGCCAGCAGTACGGGACAGGGGAACACCGGGGAGCTGTTTTTT

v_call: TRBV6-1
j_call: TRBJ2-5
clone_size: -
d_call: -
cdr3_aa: CASSNHRVQETQYF
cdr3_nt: TGTGCCAGCAGTAACCACAGGGTCCAAGAGACCCAGTACTTC